Detailed here is one T cell receptor beta chain. Its antigen is still unknown. This specimen belongs to a study of shared clonotypes between healthy human individuals. Study-level background: Contributing individuals were a couple of females and a few males aged 18 to 49. The study, taken as a whole, reports: Rarefaction revealed incomplete sorted-subset sequencing despite large depth.

The study separated CD4+ cells into CD45RA+ naive and CD45RA-negative memory subsets. Authors' methods: Junction-only sequences produced by ImmunoSEQ had no quality scores, so filtering differed. Profiled with immunoSEQ multiplex PCR; TCRdb holds only in-frame clones, not every one. V, J and clone size derive from that table, while D and trimming were established from the DNA sequence. The repertoire holds some 500,000 clones, with 95% to 96% as singletons. The TCR originated in a woman under 40 in good health. Sequenced material: naive CD4+ T cells sorted from blood. As for subset: CD45RA+ positively selected.

The CDR3: CASSFKSGLEQYF. The CDR3 coding sequence is TGTGCCAGCAGTTTTAAGTCCGGGCTCGAGCAGTACTTC. J is TRBJ2-7 and V is TRBV28; D is ambiguous. This CDR3 has 13 residues. V lost 3 bases to trimming and J lost 6 bases, with 12 bases between them. Germline loops: CDR1 MDHEN, CDR2 SYDVKM.